A single TCR beta chain is shown here with its context. Germline assignment: CDR1 MNHNS and CDR2 SASEGT. V was clipped by 5 bases and J by 4 bases, with 9 bases between them. The CDR3 has 12 amino acids. The data belong to a study of control samples from healthy donors and cancer patients. Method: immunoSEQ multiplex PCR; TCRdb's copy keeps in-frame clones and lacks some. In the table there are over 60,000 clones, 70% to 90% of which are singletons. The sequence was collected from a woman aged 55-75 years with head and neck cancer. The rearrangement links TRBV6-1 to TRBJ2-7; no definite D call. Material for sequencing was PBMCs. CDR3 loop: CASSSQQYEQYF. DNA for the CDR3: TGTGCCAGCAGTTCTCAACAGTACGAGCAGTACTTC.